This record looks at one T cell receptor (beta chain) sequence and its context. Researchers ran the PCR with 60 Vbeta and 13 Jbeta primers. The data were produced by immunoSEQ multiplex PCR, yet TCRdb's version contains in-frame clones alone and is incomplete. The table lists tens of thousands of clones, roughly 72% of them singletons. The entry originates in a study of cytomegalovirus exposure and HLA in healthy donors. At the level of the study: In an early release, HLA-typed donors contributed roughly 85 million unique TCR sequences.

CDR1 is SNHLY, CDR2 FYNNEI, per germline. With 6 bases clipped from V and 4 bases from J, the junction kept 12 bases outside the gene matches. The CDR3 runs 16 residues. This receptor was taken from a woman aged 45 to 65 in good health and CMV-seropositive. The rearrangement joins TRBV2 to TRBJ2-7; TRBD2 agrees at 10 bases. The sequenced sample consisted of PBMCs. CDR3 DNA sequence: TGTGCCAGCAGCCCTAGCGGGAGTCAATTCTCATACGAGCAGTACTTC. The encoded protein is CASSPSGSQFSYEQYF.